This TCR beta chain is from a study of CD8+CD57+ T cells in acquired aplastic anemia. CD8+CD57+ cell expansion had been shown by flow cytometry in patients chosen for sequencing. According to the study, genomic DNA was the template for TCR beta VDJ and CDR3 profiling. In TCRdb, the reads were re-called with MiXCR into one record per CDR3 protein. This sample has roughly 180,000 distinct CDR3 sequences, with more than 60% found just once. This clonotype was recorded a few times. Given a much more abundant clone one base away, this may be a read error. This TCR came from a human donor with aplastic anemia. Sequencing was carried out using sorted CD4+, CD8+, or CD8+CD57+ T cells (not recorded which) from PBMCs.

CDR3 bases: TGTGCCAGCAGCCGAGGGGTAGAGGGTGAAAAACTGCTTTTT. Protein sequence: CASSRGVEGEKLLF. The chain uses TRBV7-9 and TRBJ1-4; D may be TRBD1 (5 bases). Germline lookup yields CDR1 SEHNR and CDR2 FQNEAQ (reference sequence). The CDR3 has 14 residues.